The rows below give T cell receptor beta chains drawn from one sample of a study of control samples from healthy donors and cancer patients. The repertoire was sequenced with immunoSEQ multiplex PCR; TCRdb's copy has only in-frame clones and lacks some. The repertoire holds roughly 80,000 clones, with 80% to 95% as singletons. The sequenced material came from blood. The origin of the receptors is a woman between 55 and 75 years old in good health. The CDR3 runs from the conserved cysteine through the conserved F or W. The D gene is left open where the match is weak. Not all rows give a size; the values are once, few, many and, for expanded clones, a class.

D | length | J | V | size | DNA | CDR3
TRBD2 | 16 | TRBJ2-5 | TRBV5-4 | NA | TGTGCCAGCAGTCCAAGATTAGCGGGGACTATGGACACCCAGTACTTC | CASSPRLAGTMDTQYF
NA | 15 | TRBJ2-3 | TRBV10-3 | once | TGTGCCATCGGCCCCCGGGAACTCAGCACAGATACGCAGTATTTT | CAIGPRELSTDTQYF
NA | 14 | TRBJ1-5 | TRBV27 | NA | TGTGCCAGCAGTCTACAGGGAAGCAATCAGCCCCAGCATTTT | CASSLQGSNQPQHF
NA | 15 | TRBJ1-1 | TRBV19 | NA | TGTGCCAGTAGGGCCATGGGCAGGGCCAACACTGAAGCTTTCTTT | CASRAMGRANTEAFF
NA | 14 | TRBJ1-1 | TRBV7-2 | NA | TGTGCCAGCAGCTTATGGGTCAGGGTTGGTGAAGCTTTCTTT | CASSLWVRVGEAFF
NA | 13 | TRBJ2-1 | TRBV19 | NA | TGTGCCATCCAGGGACGACGTTACAATGAGCAGTTCTTC | CAIQGRRYNEQFF
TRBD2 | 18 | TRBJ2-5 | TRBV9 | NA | TGTGCCAGCAGCGTAGGAACCGGGACTAGCGGGTCACAAGAGACCCAGTACTTC | CASSVGTGTSGSQETQYF
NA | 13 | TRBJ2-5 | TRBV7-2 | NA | TGTGCCAGCAGCTTAGCAGTTCAAGAGACCCAGTACTTC | CASSLAVQETQYF
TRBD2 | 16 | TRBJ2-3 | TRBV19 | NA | TGTGCCAGTACCGAGACTAGCGGGAGTTTCTCAGATACGCAGTATTTT | CASTETSGSFSDTQYF
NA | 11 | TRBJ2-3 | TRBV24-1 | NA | TGTGCCACCGCGGGTCGTGATACGCAGTATTTT | CATAGRDTQYF